This TCR beta chain derives from a study of post-analysis software for immune sequencing data. Note on this clonotype: The antigen is not known.

cDNA libraries for TCR beta contained unique molecular identifiers. Via MiXCR, TCRdb re-called the PCR reads, giving one row per CDR3 protein. The table has about 820,000 distinct CDR3 sequences, roughly 58% seen once; the top ten hold approximately 4.3%. There are 14 residues in the CDR3. Per germline, CDR1 SGHVS and CDR2 FNYEAQ. Losses at the gene ends were 4 bases for V and 2 bases for J; bases not matched to a gene: 3. Findings of the study overall: Patients carried five TRBV segments more frequently than controls did, and TRBV5-6, TRBV5-1 and TRBV20-1 were among them.

The TCR was taken from a girl between 10 and 17 years old with multiple sclerosis. The rearrangement joins TRBV7-6 to TRBJ2-3, with 7 bases identical to TRBD1. Sequences were obtained from blood. CDR3 bases: TGTGCCAGCAGCTGGGGGACAGTCACAGATACGCAGTATTTT. It is translated as CASSWGTVTDTQYF.